These T cell receptor beta chains were read from a single sample in a study of blood T cell repertoires in COVID-19. Generated by immunoSEQ multiplex PCR, the TCRdb table keeps only in-frame clones and is missing some. The data show a few hundred thousand clones, 90% seen once. The sequencing input was peripheral blood. Receptors originate from a woman in her sixties with COVID-19, enrolled during active disease. CDR3s include the opening cysteine and the closing phenylalanine or tryptophan. Each record gives: J gene, D gene, clone size, V gene, CDR3 DNA, CDR3 protein. The D gene is left open where the match is weak. The listing skips clone size in some rows; elsewhere it reads once, few, many or a size class.

J gene: TRBJ2-2; D gene: .; clone size: many; V gene: TRBV6-4; CDR3 DNA: TGTGCCAGCAGTGAAAAAGGGGGCACCGGGGAGCTGTTTTTT; CDR3 protein: CASSEKGGTGELFF
J gene: TRBJ1-2; D gene: .; clone size: .; V gene: TRBV5-6; CDR3 DNA: TGTGCCAGCAGCTTGGCGGGTCGCAGGGGCTATTATGGCTACACCTTC; CDR3 protein: CASSLAGRRGYYGYTF
J gene: TRBJ2-2; D gene: TRBD2; clone size: .; V gene: TRBV19; CDR3 DNA: TGTGCCAGTAGTATTCGGACTAGCAGATCGAACACCGGGGAGCTGTTTTTT; CDR3 protein: CASSIRTSRSNTGELFF
J gene: TRBJ2-3; D gene: TRBD2; clone size: .; V gene: TRBV7-3; CDR3 DNA: TGTGCCAGCAGCAGAAATAGCGGGGGGGCCACAGATACGCAGTATTTT; CDR3 protein: CASSRNSGGATDTQYF
J gene: TRBJ1-1; D gene: .; clone size: .; V gene: TRBV7-6; CDR3 DNA: TGTGCCAGCAGCTCGGGGGGGGTAGGGGAGAACACTGAAGCTTTCTTT; CDR3 protein: CASSSGGVGENTEAFF
J gene: TRBJ1-1; D gene: .; clone size: .; V gene: TRBV15; CDR3 DNA: TGTGCCACAACGCAGGGAGGAGGGATCGGCACTGAAGCTTTCTTT; CDR3 protein: CATTQGGGIGTEAFF
J gene: TRBJ1-3; D gene: TRBD1; clone size: once; V gene: TRBV5-4; CDR3 DNA: TGTGCCAGCAGCCCTAAGGGACAGGGAACCGGAAACACCATATATTTT; CDR3 protein: CASSPKGQGTGNTIYF
J gene: TRBJ2-7; D gene: .; clone size: .; V gene: TRBV7-3; CDR3 DNA: TGTGCCAGCAGCTTAAGGGGCGCAGACCCATACGAGCAGTACTTC; CDR3 protein: CASSLRGADPYEQYF
J gene: TRBJ1-1; D gene: .; clone size: once; V gene: TRBV9; CDR3 DNA: TGTGCCAGCAGCGTGACAGGGAACACTGAAGCTTTCTTT; CDR3 protein: CASSVTGNTEAFF
J gene: TRBJ1-1; D gene: TRBD1; clone size: .; V gene: TRBV6-2/TRBV6-3; CDR3 DNA: TGTGCCAGCAGTTCCCCCCGTATGGGGACAGGGAGGTGGAACACTGAAGCTTTCTTT; CDR3 protein: CASSSPRMGTGRWNTEAFF
J gene: TRBJ2-7; D gene: TRBD1; clone size: .; V gene: TRBV7-2; CDR3 DNA: TGTGCCAGCAGCTTAGCGGGACAGGACCACTCCTACGAGCAGTACTTC; CDR3 protein: CASSLAGQDHSYEQYF
J gene: TRBJ1-1; D gene: TRBD1; clone size: .; V gene: TRBV29-1; CDR3 DNA: TGCAGCGTTGACGACAGGGACTTTAAAGCTTTCTTT; CDR3 protein: CSVDDRDFKAFF
J gene: TRBJ1-2; D gene: .; clone size: .; V gene: TRBV7-2; CDR3 DNA: TGTGCCAGCAGCTTACTATGGGGGGTTGGCTATGGCTACACCTTC; CDR3 protein: CASSLLWGVGYGYTF
J gene: TRBJ1-1; D gene: TRBD1; clone size: .; V gene: TRBV19; CDR3 DNA: TGTGCCAGTAGTACAACAGGGGACACTGAAGCTTTCTTT; CDR3 protein: CASSTTGDTEAFF
J gene: TRBJ1-1; D gene: .; clone size: .; V gene: TRBV9; CDR3 DNA: TGTGCCAGCAGGCACGTAGACCTTGGACGAGGGGGTGAAGCTTTCTTT; CDR3 protein: CASRHVDLGRGGEAFF
J gene: TRBJ1-2; D gene: TRBD1; clone size: once; V gene: TRBV6-4; CDR3 DNA: TGTGCCAGCAGCCTAACGGACAGGGGAAACTATGGCTACACCTTC; CDR3 protein: CASSLTDRGNYGYTF
J gene: TRBJ1-6; D gene: .; clone size: .; V gene: TRBV14; CDR3 DNA: TGTGCCAGCAGCCAAGATCACCAGGGTGGATCACCCCTCCACTTT; CDR3 protein: CASSQDHQGGSPLHF
J gene: TRBJ2-2; D gene: TRBD1; clone size: .; V gene: TRBV11-2; CDR3 DNA: TGTGCCAGCAGCCCCCGAGGACAGGGGTTCACCGGGGAGCTGTTTTTT; CDR3 protein: CASSPRGQGFTGELFF
J gene: TRBJ1-6; D gene: .; clone size: .; V gene: TRBV30; CDR3 DNA: TGTGCCTGGAGGGACAGCTTTAATTCACCCCTCCACTTT; CDR3 protein: CAWRDSFNSPLHF
J gene: TRBJ1-3; D gene: .; clone size: .; V gene: TRBV4-3; CDR3 DNA: TGCGCCAGCAGCCCCGACTTATACCTCTCTGGAAACACCATATATTTT; CDR3 protein: CASSPDLYLSGNTIYF
J gene: TRBJ2-5; D gene: TRBD2; clone size: .; V gene: TRBV27; CDR3 DNA: TGTGCCAGCAGTGGCGGCCTAGCGGGGGGGCTTGAGACCCAGTACTTC; CDR3 protein: CASSGGLAGGLETQYF
J gene: TRBJ1-5; D gene: TRBD1; clone size: .; V gene: TRBV4-1; CDR3 DNA: TGCGCCAGCAGCCAATCACAGGGGCAGCAGCCCCAGCATTTT; CDR3 protein: CASSQSQGQQPQHF
J gene: TRBJ2-3; D gene: .; clone size: .; V gene: TRBV2; CDR3 DNA: TGTGCCAGTAGGACAGCAGATACGCAGTATTTT; CDR3 protein: CASRTADTQYF
J gene: TRBJ1-1; D gene: TRBD1; clone size: .; V gene: TRBV7-9; CDR3 DNA: TGTGCCAGCAGCTTAGCCCTTACAGGGGACACTGAAGCTTTCTTT; CDR3 protein: CASSLALTGDTEAFF
J gene: TRBJ2-1; D gene: .; clone size: .; V gene: TRBV5-8; CDR3 DNA: TGTGCCAGCAGCTTGGCCCGAGGTTGGAATGAGCAGTTCTTC; CDR3 protein: CASSLARGWNEQFF
J gene: TRBJ1-5; D gene: .; clone size: .; V gene: TRBV6-5; CDR3 DNA: TGTGCCAGCAATCTGGGGAGCAATAGCAATCAGCCCCAGCATTTT; CDR3 protein: CASNLGSNSNQPQHF
J gene: TRBJ1-1; D gene: .; clone size: .; V gene: TRBV3-1/TRBV3-2; CDR3 DNA: TGTGCCAGCAGCCAAATGGGGGGAGTTTATCTAACTGAAGCTTTCTTT; CDR3 protein: CASSQMGGVYLTEAFF
J gene: TRBJ2-7; D gene: .; clone size: .; V gene: TRBV6-5; CDR3 DNA: TGTGCCAGCAGTCAGGGTAGCTCCTACGAGCAGTACTTC; CDR3 protein: CASSQGSSYEQYF
J gene: TRBJ2-3; D gene: .; clone size: .; V gene: TRBV5-1; CDR3 DNA: TGCGCCAGCAGCTTGGCCCAAATTGGCTCAAGCACAGATACGCAGTATTTT; CDR3 protein: CASSLAQIGSSTDTQYF
J gene: TRBJ1-5; D gene: TRBD1; clone size: .; V gene: TRBV19; CDR3 DNA: TGTGCCAGTAGGCCGGGACAGGATAATCAGCCCCAGCATTTT; CDR3 protein: CASRPGQDNQPQHF
J gene: TRBJ1-2; D gene: TRBD1; clone size: .; V gene: TRBV4-2; CDR3 DNA: TGTGCCAGCAGCCAAGCAACAGGGGCATTTAACTATGGCTACACCTTC; CDR3 protein: CASSQATGAFNYGYTF
J gene: TRBJ1-3; D gene: TRBD1; clone size: .; V gene: TRBV7-2; CDR3 DNA: TGTGCCAGCAAGGACAGGCGCTCTGGAAACACCATATATTTT; CDR3 protein: CASKDRRSGNTIYF
J gene: TRBJ1-2; D gene: .; clone size: .; V gene: TRBV1; CDR3 DNA: TGCACCAGCAGTCCACCTTACCGACAGAGCCCTACTAACTATGGCTACACCTTC; CDR3 protein: CTSSPPYRQSPTNYGYTF
J gene: TRBJ1-2; D gene: .; clone size: .; V gene: TRBV4-2; CDR3 DNA: TGTGCCAGCAGCCAAGTACAGGATGGCTACACCTTC; CDR3 protein: CASSQVQDGYTF
J gene: TRBJ1-6; D gene: .; clone size: once; V gene: TRBV30; CDR3 DNA: TGTGCCTGGGGGTCGGACAGACTAAATTCACCCCTCCACTTT; CDR3 protein: CAWGSDRLNSPLHF
J gene: TRBJ2-1; D gene: TRBD2; clone size: .; V gene: TRBV10-3; CDR3 DNA: TGTGCCATCAGCCTAGCGGGGGAGTCCTACAATGAGCAGTTCTTC; CDR3 protein: CAISLAGESYNEQFF
J gene: TRBJ1-1; D gene: .; clone size: .; V gene: TRBV2; CDR3 DNA: TGTGCCAGCAGGGAGGGGTTTGGGGTTTGGGACACTGAAGCTTTCTTT; CDR3 protein: CASREGFGVWDTEAFF
J gene: TRBJ2-1; D gene: .; clone size: .; V gene: TRBV25-1; CDR3 DNA: TGTGCCAGCAGTGAATCTGCAGGGCGACCGAGCTCCTACAATGAGCAGTTCTTC; CDR3 protein: CASSESAGRPSSYNEQFF
J gene: TRBJ1-5; D gene: TRBD1; clone size: .; V gene: TRBV6-5; CDR3 DNA: TGTGCCAGCAGTCCTGACAGGGATCAGCCCCAGCATTTT; CDR3 protein: CASSPDRDQPQHF
J gene: TRBJ2-2; D gene: .; clone size: .; V gene: TRBV5-1; CDR3 DNA: TGCGCCAGCAGTCCGACAGCGAACACCGGGGAGCTGTTTTTT; CDR3 protein: CASSPTANTGELFF
J gene: TRBJ2-2; D gene: .; clone size: .; V gene: TRBV19; CDR3 DNA: TGTGCCAGTGGATCAGGTACCACCGGGGAGCTGTTTTTT; CDR3 protein: CASGSGTTGELFF
J gene: TRBJ2-2; D gene: .; clone size: .; V gene: TRBV2; CDR3 DNA: TGTGCCAGCAAGCGGGTGGCGGGCACCGGGGAGCTGTTTTTT; CDR3 protein: CASKRVAGTGELFF
J gene: TRBJ1-2; D gene: .; clone size: few; V gene: TRBV5-8; CDR3 DNA: TGTGCCAGCAGTCGAGCTAACTATGGCTACACCTTC; CDR3 protein: CASSRANYGYTF
J gene: TRBJ1-1; D gene: .; clone size: .; V gene: TRBV9; CDR3 DNA: TGTGCCAGCAGCTTCCTGACAGGGAACACTGAAGCTTTCTTT; CDR3 protein: CASSFLTGNTEAFF
J gene: TRBJ2-7; D gene: TRBD2; clone size: .; V gene: TRBV18; CDR3 DNA: TGTGCCAGCTCACCACCGCTAGCGGGGAAGGAGCAGTACTTC; CDR3 protein: CASSPPLAGKEQYF
J gene: TRBJ2-2; D gene: .; clone size: .; V gene: TRBV9; CDR3 DNA: TGTGCCAGCAGCGTAGGGGAGCGGCCGAACACCGGGGAGCTGTTTTTT; CDR3 protein: CASSVGERPNTGELFF
J gene: TRBJ1-2; D gene: .; clone size: .; V gene: TRBV4-1; CDR3 DNA: TGCGCCAGCAGCCAAGACAACGCCGGTGGTGGCTACACCTTC; CDR3 protein: CASSQDNAGGGYTF
J gene: TRBJ1-1; D gene: TRBD1; clone size: .; V gene: TRBV7-2; CDR3 DNA: TGTGCCAGCAGCTCTCCGGGACAGGGGGTAAACACTGAAGCTTTCTTT; CDR3 protein: CASSSPGQGVNTEAFF
J gene: TRBJ1-2; D gene: .; clone size: .; V gene: TRBV6-2/TRBV6-3; CDR3 DNA: TGTGCCAGCAGTTTGGGGAGAGCTGGCTACACCTTC; CDR3 protein: CASSLGRAGYTF
J gene: TRBJ1-5; D gene: TRBD1; clone size: .; V gene: TRBV6-2/TRBV6-3; CDR3 DNA: TGTGCCAGCAGTTACCCAGGGGGCATTTTTGATCAGCCCCAGCATTTT; CDR3 protein: CASSYPGGIFDQPQHF
J gene: TRBJ2-1; D gene: TRBD2; clone size: .; V gene: TRBV7-2; CDR3 DNA: TGTGCCAGCGGAAAAGGGACTAGCATGAGTCCCTACAATGAGCAGTTCTTC; CDR3 protein: CASGKGTSMSPYNEQFF
J gene: TRBJ2-3; D gene: TRBD2; clone size: .; V gene: TRBV10-3; CDR3 DNA: TGTGCCATCAGTGATTCCCAAGCGGGGGGGACAGATACGCAGTATTTT; CDR3 protein: CAISDSQAGGTDTQYF
J gene: TRBJ1-4; D gene: .; clone size: few; V gene: TRBV5-1; CDR3 DNA: TGCGCCAGCAGCCTCGGACAGCTTGCAACTAATGAAAAACTGTTTTTT; CDR3 protein: CASSLGQLATNEKLFF
J gene: TRBJ1-1; D gene: .; clone size: .; V gene: TRBV19; CDR3 DNA: TGTGCCAGTAAGGCGGGACTCCGGATGAACACTGAAGCTTTCTTT; CDR3 protein: CASKAGLRMNTEAFF
J gene: TRBJ1-1; D gene: .; clone size: .; V gene: TRBV7-9; CDR3 DNA: TGTGCCAGCAGCTTTGGCACCCTGAACACTGAAGCTTTCTTT; CDR3 protein: CASSFGTLNTEAFF
J gene: TRBJ1-1; D gene: .; clone size: .; V gene: TRBV7-3; CDR3 DNA: TGTGCCAGCAGCTTAGGCCAAATGAACACTGAAGCTTTCTTT; CDR3 protein: CASSLGQMNTEAFF
J gene: TRBJ2-2; D gene: .; clone size: .; V gene: TRBV5-5; CDR3 DNA: TGTGCCAGCAGCCGCGTCGGCAGGGGTAACACCGGGGAGCTGTTTTTT; CDR3 protein: CASSRVGRGNTGELFF